Ten or more counts support the clone carrying this TCR beta chain. Uncontrolled infection, other autoimmune disease, pregnancy or lactation excluded patients. Blood dates from first hyperthyroidism diagnosis, before any ophthalmopathy symptoms. The entry originates in a study of T cells in Graves' hyperthyroidism and ophthalmopathy. Germline lookup yields CDR1 MNHNS and CDR2 SASEGT. V was pared by 4 bases and J by 9 bases, with 22 bases between. The length of the CDR3 is 15 residues. The CDR3 regions of TCR beta were amplified from RNA transcripts. In the first-round RT-PCR of the TCR CDR3, the HTBI primer set was used. TCRdb recomputed calls from the multiplex PCR reads with MiXCR, one row per CDR3 protein. This table holds more than 250,000 distinct CDR3 sequences, about 16% found once.

The sequence derives from a woman in her forties or fifties with Graves' hyperthyroidism that later progressed to Graves' ophthalmopathy. The chain recombines TRBV6-1 with TRBJ2-7; D is unresolved. Sequencing was carried out using blood. For the CDR3, the DNA is TGTGCCAGCAGTGGCCCTTGGTTGGGGTCCTTAGGGCAGTACTTC. Translated: CASSGPWLGSLGQYF.